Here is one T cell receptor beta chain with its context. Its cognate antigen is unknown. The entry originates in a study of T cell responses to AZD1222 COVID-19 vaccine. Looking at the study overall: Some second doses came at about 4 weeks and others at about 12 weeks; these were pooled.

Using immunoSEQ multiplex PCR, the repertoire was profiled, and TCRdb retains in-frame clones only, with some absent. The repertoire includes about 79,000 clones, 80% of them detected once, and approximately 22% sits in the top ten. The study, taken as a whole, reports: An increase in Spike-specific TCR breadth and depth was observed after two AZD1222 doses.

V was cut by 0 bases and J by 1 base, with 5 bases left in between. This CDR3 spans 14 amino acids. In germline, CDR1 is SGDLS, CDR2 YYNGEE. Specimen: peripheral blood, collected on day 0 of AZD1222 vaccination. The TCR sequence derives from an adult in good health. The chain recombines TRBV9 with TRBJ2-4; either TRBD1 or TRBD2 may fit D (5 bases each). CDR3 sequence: CASSVGGAKNIQYF. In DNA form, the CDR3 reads TGTGCCAGCAGCGTAGGGGGGGCCAAAAACATTCAGTACTTC.